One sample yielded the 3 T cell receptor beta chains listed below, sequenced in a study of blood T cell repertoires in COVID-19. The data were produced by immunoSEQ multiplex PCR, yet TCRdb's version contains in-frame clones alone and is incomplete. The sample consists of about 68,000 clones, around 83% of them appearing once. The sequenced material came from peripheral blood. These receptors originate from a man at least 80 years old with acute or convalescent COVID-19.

The CDR3 DNA is TGTGCCTGGAGTATTGGGAGGAGGGAGACCCAGTACTTC. It codes for CAWSIGRRETQYF. V usage is TRBV30 and J usage is TRBJ2-5, with D possibly TRBD2 on 6 matching bases. V gave up 2 bases and J gave up 5 bases, with 12 bases separating them. CDR1 and CDR2 (germline): GTSNPN, SVGIG (reference sequence). This CDR3 has 13 amino acids. The complete variable domain, with remaining parts taken from reference TRBV30 and TRBJ2-5, reads SQTIHQWPATLVQPVGSPLSLECTVEGTSNPNLYWYRQAAGRGLQLLFYSVGIGQISSEVPQNLSASRPQDRQFILSSKKLLLSDSGFYLCAWSIGRRETQYFGPGTRLLVL.

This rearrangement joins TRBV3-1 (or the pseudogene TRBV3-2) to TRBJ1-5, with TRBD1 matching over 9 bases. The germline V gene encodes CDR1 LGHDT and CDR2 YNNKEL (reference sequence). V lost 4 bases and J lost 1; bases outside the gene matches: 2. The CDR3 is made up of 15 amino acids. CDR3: CASSPDRGSNQPQHF. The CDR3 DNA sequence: TGTGCCAGCAGCCCGGACAGGGGCAGCAATCAGCCCCAGCATTTT.

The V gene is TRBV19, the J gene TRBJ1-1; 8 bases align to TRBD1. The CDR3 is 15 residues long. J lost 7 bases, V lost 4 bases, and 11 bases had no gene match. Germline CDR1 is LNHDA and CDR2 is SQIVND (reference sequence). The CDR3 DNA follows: TGTGCCAGTAGTAGAGACAGGGGCCCCCTCTATGAAGCTTTCTTT. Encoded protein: CASSRDRGPLYEAFF.